The 26 T cell receptor beta chains listed next were all sequenced from one sample in a study of OX40 agonist ivuxolimab in advanced cancers. The library was made by the immunoSEQ multiplex PCR assay. The clones in this table, taken by TCRdb from immuneACCESS, are in-frame only. Not every clone is retained; where verified, under half of the shortfall comes from an unresolved V gene, and the cause of the rest is unknown. This sample lists around 35,000 clones; about 78% were detected once. In total, the top ten clones hold less than 25% of the sample. The source material was CD4+ or CD8+ T cells sorted from blood, sampled in a trial of the OX40 agonist ivuxolimab. Receptors originate from an adult with an advanced solid tumor such as melanoma, head and neck, liver or kidney cancer.

The CDR3 here is CASTLAGAETQYF. The CDR3 nucleotides are TGTGCCAGCACGCTAGCGGGGGCTGAGACCCAGTACTTC. The chain couples TRBV7-9 to TRBJ2-5; TRBD2 matches at 10 bases. This CDR3 is built from 13 residues. The germline V gene encodes CDR1 SEHNR and CDR2 FQNEAQ (reference sequence). Trimming removed 7 bases from V and 5 bases from J; junction bases left unmatched: 4.

This clone has a handful of counts. V usage is TRBV7-6 and J usage is TRBJ1-1, with D possibly matching TRBD1 (5 bases). The CDR3 runs to 14 residues. CDR1 SGHVS and CDR2 FNYEAQ come from the germline V gene. Trimming took 6 bases from V and 8 from J, leaving 19 bases between them. The CDR3 sequence: CASSQGETPLEAFF. For the CDR3, the DNA is TGTGCCAGCAGTCAGGGCGAGACTCCGTTGGAAGCTTTCTTT.

V and J are TRBV9 and TRBJ2-2; TRBD2 agrees at 11 bases. V was pared by 4 bases and J by 7 bases, with 15 bases of the junction left unmatched. From germline, CDR1 is SGDLS and CDR2 YYNGEE. The CDR3 is 18 residues long. Here the CDR3 DNA reads TGTGCCAGCAGCCCTCCCTTTAGCGGGAGGGCCTCGGGCGGGGAGCTGTTTTTT. It is translated as CASSPPFSGRASGGELFF.

The rearrangement links TRBV7-2 to TRBJ2-2, with D perhaps matching TRBD2 (6 bases). The CDR3 spans 13 residues. Germline CDR1 reads SGHTA; CDR2 reads FQGNSA. V shed 4 bases and J shed 9 bases, with 12 bases lying between them. CDR3 nucleotide sequence: TGTGCCAGCAGCTCGGGACTCGATAGGGAGCTGTTTTTT. Translated: CASSSGLDRELFF.

The chain is built from TRBV4-1 and TRBJ2-3, with D uncertain. Germline assignment: CDR1 MGHRA and CDR2 YSYEKL. This CDR3 has 14 amino acids. Trimming took off 1 base at V and 4 bases at J, with 9 bases between the two ends. The CDR3 region is CASSQVPGPDTQYF. The CDR3 nucleotides are TGCGCCAGCAGCCAAGTCCCGGGCCCAGATACGCAGTATTTT.

This clone was detected many times. The CDR3 sequence is CASSPGLAQDEQYF. CDR3 DNA sequence: TGTGCCAGCAGCCCGGGACTAGCTCAGGACGAGCAGTACTTC. The rearrangement links TRBV5-6 to TRBJ2-7, with 9 bases that match TRBD2. The CDR3 has 14 residues. Germline V gene data show CDR1 as SGHDT and CDR2 as YYEEEE. J lost 5 bases, V lost 4 bases, and 7 bases had no gene match.

The chain links TRBV19 to TRBJ2-7, with a tentative D call TRBD2 (6 bases). In germline, CDR1 is LNHDA, CDR2 SQIVND (reference sequence). The CDR3 runs to 12 residues. Trimming took 4 bases from V and 7 from J, leaving 11 bases between them. The DNA for the CDR3 is TGTGCCAGTAGTAATCAAGGACTAGAGCAGTACTTC. Its translation is CASSNQGLEQYF.

The DNA of the CDR3 is TGTGCCAGCACACAGGGAGGGAACACCGGGGAGCTGTTTTTT. It encodes CASTQGGNTGELFF. This sequence joins TRBV27 and TRBJ2-2; D may be TRBD1 or TRBD2 (6 bases each). CDR1 and CDR2 (germline): MNHEY, SMNVEV (reference sequence). The V end lost 7 bases, the J end lost 1 base, and 10 bases lay between the germline ends. This CDR3 has 14 amino acids.

In DNA form, the CDR3 reads TGTGCCAGTAGTCTGGGGGGACTAGCGGGAGGGTTGTGGGAGACCCAGTACTTC. It specifies CASSLGGLAGGLWETQYF. The genes are TRBV19 and TRBJ2-5, with 16 bases aligning to TRBD2. The junction had 11 bases not matched to a gene; V was cut back by 5 bases and J by 5 bases. Looked up from germline, CDR1 is LNHDA and CDR2 is SQIVND (reference sequence). CDR3 length equals 18 residues.

V usage is TRBV9 and J usage is TRBJ2-7; tentative D call: TRBD2 (7 bases). Deletions cut 0 bases from V and 3 bases from J, with 10 bases between. This CDR3 is 14 amino acids long. Per the germline V gene, CDR1 is SGDLS and CDR2 is YYNGEE. The CDR3 nucleotides are TGTGCCAGCAGCGTAGGGGAGGGGGTCTACGAGCAGTACTTC. Amino acids: CASSVGEGVYEQYF.

The gene calls are TRBV9 and TRBJ2-5, with TRBD2 as a possible D gene (6 bases). The CDR3 consists of 16 residues. Per germline, CDR1 SGDLS and CDR2 YYNGEE. Trimming pared 0 bases from V and 4 bases from J, leaving 16 bases between. The CDR3 DNA is TGTGCCAGCAGCGTAGGGCCCCCCCGGGGGTTAGAGACCCAGTACTTC. Its protein product is CASSVGPPRGLETQYF.

The chain recombines TRBV27 with TRBJ2-7; D is unclear. Per germline, CDR1 MNHEY and CDR2 SMNVEV (reference sequence). This CDR3 is 14 amino acids long. Trimming removed 0 bases from V and 4 bases from J, with 10 bases in between. CDR3 in DNA: TGTGCCAGCAGTTTATCGACCCTGGGGTACGAGCAGTACTTC. Protein: CASSLSTLGYEQYF.

The chain joins TRBV6-5 to TRBJ2-1; tentatively, D is TRBD2 (6 bases). Germline assignment: CDR1 MNHEY and CDR2 SVGAGI. The V end lost 4 bases, the J end lost 4 bases, and 17 bases lay between the germline ends. The CDR3 length is 16 residues. In DNA form, the CDR3 reads TGTGCCAGCAGTTCCCGAGACCCCCGGGGGTACAATGAGCAGTTCTTC. As protein: CASSSRDPRGYNEQFF.

The genes are TRBV9 and TRBJ1-2; a weak D match, TRBD1 (5 bases). The CDR3 has 11 residues. Germline-derived CDR1 and CDR2 are SGDLS and YYNGEE. V gave up 4 bases and J gave up 6 bases, with 7 bases separating them. CDR3 bases: TGTGCCAGCAGCAGCAGGGATGGCTACACCTTC. As protein: CASSSRDGYTF.

The genes are TRBV19 and TRBJ1-6; perhaps TRBD1 as D (5 bases). This CDR3 is built from 15 residues. V dropped 7 bases and J dropped 7 bases, with 17 bases sitting between them. Germline V gives CDR1 LNHDA, CDR2 SQIVND (reference sequence). The CDR3 DNA follows: TGTGCCAGTATCGATTCAAAAGGGGTAAATTCACCCCTCCACTTT. Protein product: CASIDSKGVNSPLHF.

For the CDR3, the DNA is TGCGCCAGCCGCTCGGGCGGCTCTGGAAACACCATATATTTT. Its protein is CASRSGGSGNTIYF. This chain uses TRBV5-1 with TRBJ1-3; the D is unclear. Germline V lookup: CDR1 SGHRS, CDR2 YFSETQ. Trimming stripped 7 bases from V and 0 bases from J, with 11 bases between. The CDR3 has 14 amino acids.

The chain combines TRBV2 with TRBJ1-2; 7 positions agree with TRBD1. V trimming: 4 bases; J trimming: 2 bases; junction bases outside the gene matches: 4. Germline V lookup: CDR1 SNHLY, CDR2 FYNNEI. The CDR3 has 14 residues. As DNA, the CDR3 is TGTGCCAGCAGTGCGGGACAGCCGAACTATGGCTACACCTTC. Translating gives CASSAGQPNYGYTF.

The chain recombines TRBV9 with TRBJ1-6; the match to TRBD1 covers 8 bases. The CDR3 consists of 14 residues. Germline V gene data show CDR1 as SGDLS and CDR2 as YYNGEE. J gave up 11 bases and V 2 bases, and 6 bases lay outside the gene matches. The CDR3 nucleotides read TGTGCCAGCAGCGTTGGGGGACAGGACCCACCCCTCCACTTT. Amino acids: CASSVGGQDPPLHF.

This clone was observed a handful of times. This sequence joins TRBV19 and TRBJ1-1, with D unclear. From germline, CDR1 is LNHDA and CDR2 SQIVND (reference sequence). Trimming cost V 6 bases and J 0 bases, with 11 bases left between them. The CDR3 runs to 14 residues. The CDR3 DNA follows: TGTGCCAGTAGCAAAGGCGGTTTGAACACTGAAGCTTTCTTT. Its protein is CASSKGGLNTEAFF. Together with reference TRBV19 and TRBJ1-1, the CDR3 gives the full variable domain: DGGITQSPKYLFRKEGQNVTLSCEQNLNHDAMYWYRQDPGQGLRLIYYSQIVNDFQKGDIAEGYSVSREKKESFPLTVTSAQKNPTAFYLCASSKGGLNTEAFFGQGTRLTVV.

This chain uses TRBV10-3 with TRBJ2-1; 13 bases match TRBD2. Looked up from germline, CDR1 is ENHRY and CDR2 is SYGVKD. This CDR3 comprises 16 residues. V lost 7 bases and J lost 5; bases outside the gene matches: 8. CDR3 residues: CAINHLGTSGDNEQFF. As DNA, the CDR3 is TGTGCCATCAACCACCTAGGGACTAGCGGGGACAATGAGCAGTTCTTC.

The chain joins TRBV7-9 to TRBJ2-7, with 8 bases matching TRBD2. This CDR3 comprises 15 residues. Germline lookup yields CDR1 SEHNR and CDR2 FQNEAQ (reference sequence). The ends lost 0 bases at V and 2 bases at J; junction bases unmatched: 3. The CDR3 loop is CASSLAAGLAYEQYF. CDR3 DNA: TGTGCCAGCAGCTTAGCAGCGGGACTAGCCTACGAGCAGTACTTC.

This chain connects TRBV19 to TRBJ2-7, with D tentatively TRBD2 (5 bases). The ends were cut back, 4 bases at V and 3 bases at J, with 16 bases in the middle. This CDR3 contains 15 residues. The germline V gene has CDR1 LNHDA and CDR2 SQIVND (reference sequence). Here the CDR3 reads CASSTQSASYYEQYF. In DNA, the CDR3 is TGTGCCAGTAGTACCCAATCGGCTAGCTACTACGAGCAGTACTTC.

The genes are TRBV7-2 and TRBJ1-2; tentatively, D is TRBD1 (6 bases). The CDR3 sequence is 15 residues long. Trimming pared 0 bases from V and 6 bases from J, leaving 14 bases between. Germline values: CDR1 SGHTA, CDR2 FQGNSA. CDR3 sequence (DNA): TGTGCCAGCAGCTTAGCCTCGGGTGGGGGCAATGGCTACACCTTC. This translates into CASSLASGGGNGYTF.

This chain connects TRBV7-3 to TRBJ2-1; 8 nucleotides match TRBD2. Unmatched junction bases numbered 14, after V lost 7 bases and J lost 9 bases. Germline V gene sequence: CDR1 SGHTA, CDR2 FQGTGA. The CDR3 runs 15 residues. DNA for the CDR3: TGTGCCAGCACCCTGGGACTAGGGGGGACGGGTGAGCAGTTCTTC. This sequence encodes CASTLGLGGTGEQFF. The complete variable domain, with remaining parts taken from reference TRBV7-3 and TRBJ2-1, reads GAGVSQTPSNKVTEKGKYVELRCDPISGHTALYWYRQSLGQGPEFLIYFQGTGAADDSGLPNDRFFAVRPEGSVSTLKIQRTERGDSAVYLCASTLGLGGTGEQFFGPGTRLTVL.

The chain links TRBV10-3 to TRBJ2-7; 12 bases align to TRBD2. The CDR3 contains 15 residues. From germline, CDR1 is ENHRY and CDR2 SYGVKD. V was pared by 6 bases and J by 0 bases, with 3 bases of the junction left unmatched. The CDR3 is CAIRGTSGRSYEQYF. DNA for the CDR3: TGTGCCATCAGAGGGACTAGCGGGCGCTCCTACGAGCAGTACTTC.

V usage is TRBV29-1 and J usage is TRBJ1-1; TRBD1 matches 9 bases. From germline, CDR1 is SQVTM and CDR2 ANQGSEA. V lost 8 bases, J lost 7 bases, and 11 bases stayed unmatched. The CDR3 extends over 13 amino acids. As DNA, the CDR3 is TGCAGCCCTTCGGACAGGGGCAGAGGTGAAGCTTTCTTT. As protein: CSPSDRGRGEAFF. The full variable domain, rest sourced from reference TRBV29-1 and TRBJ1-1, is SAVISQKPSRDICQRGTSLTIQCQVDSQVTMMFWYRQQPGQSLTLIATANQGSEATYESGFVIDKFPISRPNLTFSTLTVSNMSPEDSSIYLCSPSDRGRGEAFFGQGTRLTVV.